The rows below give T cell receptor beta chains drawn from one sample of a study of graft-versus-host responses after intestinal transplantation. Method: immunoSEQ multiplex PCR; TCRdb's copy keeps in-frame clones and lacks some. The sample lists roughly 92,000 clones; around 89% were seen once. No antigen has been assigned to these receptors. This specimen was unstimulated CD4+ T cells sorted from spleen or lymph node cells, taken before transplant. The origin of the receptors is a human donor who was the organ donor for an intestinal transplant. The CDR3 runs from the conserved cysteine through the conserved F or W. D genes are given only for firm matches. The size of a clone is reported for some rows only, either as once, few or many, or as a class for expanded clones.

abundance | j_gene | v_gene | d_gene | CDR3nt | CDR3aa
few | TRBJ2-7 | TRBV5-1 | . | TGCGCCAGCAGCGTCCGGGACTGGGCTTTCGAGCAGTACTTC | CASSVRDWAFEQYF
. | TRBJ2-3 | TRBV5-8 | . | TGTGCCAGCAGCTTATCTCCCTTGACTGCCACAGATACGCAGTATTTT | CASSLSPLTATDTQYF
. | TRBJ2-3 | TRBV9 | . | TGTGCCAGCAGCCCGATACAAGACGGGGGAACGCAGTATTTT | CASSPIQDGGTQYF
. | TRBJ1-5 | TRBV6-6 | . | TGTGCCAGCAGTTACGGGAGAAGATATAGCAATCAGCCCCAGCATTTT | CASSYGRRYSNQPQHF
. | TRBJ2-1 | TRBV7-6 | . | TGTGCCAGCAGCTTATTAGTCGCGGCTGAGCAGTTCTTC | CASSLLVAAEQFF
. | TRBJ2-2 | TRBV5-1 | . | TGCGCCAGCAGCTTGAGCAGGGGTCGGGAAGTAACCGGGGAGCTGTTTTTT | CASSLSRGREVTGELFF
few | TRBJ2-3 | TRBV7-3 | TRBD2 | TGTGCCAGCAGCCTAGCGGGGGGCACAGATACGCAGTATTTT | CASSLAGGTDTQYF
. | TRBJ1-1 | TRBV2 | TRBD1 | TGTGCCAGCAGTCAGCGGGACAGGGTTTCAAGCACTGAAGCTTTCTTT | CASSQRDRVSSTEAFF
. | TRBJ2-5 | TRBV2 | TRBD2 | TGTGCCAGCGGCCCCCTGACGGGAGGGCCAGGGGAGACCCAGTACTTC | CASGPLTGGPGETQYF
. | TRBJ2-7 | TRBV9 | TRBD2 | TGTGCCAGCAGCGTAGTCCCAGCGGGAGGGGAGCAGTACTTC | CASSVVPAGGEQYF
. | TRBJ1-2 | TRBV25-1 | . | TGTGCCAGCTGGCGGGGGGGCGGCTACACCTTC | CASWRGGGYTF
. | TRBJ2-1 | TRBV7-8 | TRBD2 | TGTGCCAGCAGCTCATCGCGCCGTGGACTAGCCCTATACAATGAGCAGTTCTTC | CASSSSRRGLALYNEQFF
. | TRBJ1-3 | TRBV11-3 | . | TGTGCCAGCAGCTTAAGGGGGACCCCTGGAAACACCATATATTTT | CASSLRGTPGNTIYF
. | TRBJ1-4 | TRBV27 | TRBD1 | TGTGCCAGCAGGGGGACAGTAACTAATGAAAAACTGTTTTTT | CASRGTVTNEKLFF